This TCR beta chain was recovered during a study of shared clonotypes between healthy human individuals. Study results and limitations: Naive CD4 clonotypes were shared across a few donors at about 5%.

Comments on this clone: Its target is not known.

Healthy HIV-negative adults with no recent acute infections or vaccinations were recruited as donors. V lost 1 base, J lost 6 bases, and 12 bases lay in between. CDR1 is SGHAT, CDR2 FQNNGV, per germline. The CDR3 spans 14 residues. Assay used: immunoSEQ multiplex PCR; TCRdb lists only in-frame clones, some missing. Among fewer than 1.6 million clones, roughly 98.5% were seen once, and the ten largest hold about 0.34%. Sequencing was done on a sample of naive CD4+ T cells sorted from blood. The subset was: CD45RA+ positively selected. This receptor was obtained from a man in his thirties or forties in good health. V gene TRBV11-2 combines with J gene TRBJ1-2, with a tentative D call TRBD1 (6 bases). CDR3 sequence: CASSLVNRAHGYTF. The DNA for the CDR3 is TGTGCCAGCAGCTTAGTGAACAGGGCCCATGGCTACACCTTC. Combining the CDR3 with reference TRBV11-2 and TRBJ1-2 gives the whole variable domain EAGVAQSPRYKIIEKRQSVAFWCNPISGHATLYWYQQILGQGPKLLIQFQNNGVVDDSQLPKDRFSAERLKGVDSTLKIQPAKLEDSAVYLCASSLVNRAHGYTFGSGTRLTVV.